The 29 T cell receptor beta chains below all came from one sample that was sequenced in a study of T-cell memory formation after mild COVID-19. TCRdb analysed the 5' RACE reads with MiXCR anew, one entry per CDR3 protein. Seen here are roughly 400,000 distinct CDR3 sequences, more than 15% observed once, and the top ten hold 20% to 25%. Sequenced: PBMCs or a T cell subset sorted from them (not recorded which). These receptors all stem from a man between 18 and 29 years old who had mild COVID-19 (a few samples of this study predate the infection). Cell type and time point are not known.

This clonotype was found a few times. The chain carries TRBV6-5 and TRBJ1-1; 8 bases map to TRBD1. The V and J ends lost 2 bases and 6 bases, in that order; junction bases with no gene match: 5. Per germline, CDR1 MNHEY and CDR2 SVGAGI. The CDR3 is 14 amino acids. The CDR3 region has the DNA TGTGCCAGCAGTTACCAGGGGGCAAGGGCTGAAGCTTTCTTT. It codes for CASSYQGARAEAFF.

This clonotype was seen more than once but under ten times. The V and J genes are TRBV5-1 and TRBJ1-3; D is ambiguous. CDR1 and CDR2 from the germline V gene are SGHRS and YFSETQ. V was trimmed by 1 base and J by 2 bases, leaving 4 bases between them. The CDR3 length is 13 residues. The CDR3: CASSLNPGNTIYF. The DNA of the CDR3 is TGCGCCAGCAGCTTGAACCCTGGAAACACCATATATTTT.

The V call is TRBV20-1, the J call TRBJ2-5, with D perhaps given as TRBD1 or TRBD2 (6 bases each). The CDR3 contains 11 residues. From germline, CDR1 is DFQATT and CDR2 SNEGSKA (reference sequence). This CDR3 is CSAGEVETQYF. The CDR3 DNA is TGCAGCGCAGGGGAGGTGGAGACCCAGTACTTC.

The sample holds a few counts of this clonotype. CDR3 sequence reads: CASSLLRGPTEAFF. CDR3 nucleotides: TGCGCCAGCAGCTTACTCCGGGGCCCCACTGAAGCTTTCTTT. The J gene is TRBJ1-1, the V gene TRBV5-1, with D tentatively TRBD1 (5 bases). Trimming left V 2 bases short and J 4 bases short, with 12 bases between. CDR1 and CDR2 from the germline V gene are SGHRS and YFSETQ. The CDR3 length is 14 residues.

This clonotype appeared a few times. The chain employs TRBV21-1 and TRBJ2-7. TRBV21-1 is a known pseudogene. This CDR3 has 14 residues. The CDR3 sequence is CASSKGGGSYEQYV. CDR3 in DNA: TGTGCCAGCAGCAAAGGTGGGGGCTCCTACGAGCAGTACGTC.

This clonotype appeared a few times. The chain employs TRBV30 and TRBJ2-7, with D unresolved. This CDR3 has 16 residues. Germline loops: CDR1 GTSNPN, CDR2 SVGIG (reference sequence). V shed 0 bases and J shed 0 bases, with 15 bases lying between them. In DNA form, the CDR3 reads TGTGCCTGGAGTGTACTCGGCCGGCGAAGCTCCTACGAGCAGTACTTC. Translation: CAWSVLGRRSSYEQYF.

The sample holds a few counts of this clonotype. The chain couples TRBV12-3 or TRBV12-4 to TRBJ2-7; 10 bases line up with TRBD2. The ends lost 3 bases at V and 8 bases at J; junction bases unmatched: 7. The CDR3 covers 14 residues. The CDR3 DNA sequence: TGTGCCAGCAGTTTGGTCCTAGCGGGGGTGCAGCAGTACTTC. This encodes CASSLVLAGVQQYF.

This clonotype was detected a few times. The rearrangement links TRBV12-3 or TRBV12-4 to TRBJ2-5; 9 bases line up with TRBD2. The CDR3 is made up of 15 amino acids. The V segment lost 4 bases and the J segment 5 bases; nucleotides outside the gene matches: 8. DNA for the CDR3: TGTGCCAGCAGTTGGTTAGCTAGCGGGGTGGAGACCCAGTACTTC. Protein sequence: CASSWLASGVETQYF.

The J gene is TRBJ2-7, the V gene TRBV6-1; TRBD1 matches 7 bases. The CDR3 has 14 residues. Losses at the gene ends were 6 bases for V and 0 bases for J; bases not matched to a gene: 5. Looked up from germline, CDR1 is MNHNS and CDR2 is SASEGT. The CDR3 DNA reads as TGTGCCAGCAGGACAGGGTTCCACTCCTACGAGCAGTACGTC. Translation: CASRTGFHSYEQYV.

The chain links TRBV4-1 to TRBJ2-3; D perhaps matches TRBD1 (5 bases). The CDR3 has 13 amino acids. Germline V gene lookup returns CDR1 MGHRA and CDR2 YSYEKL. The germline V and J ends were trimmed by 7 bases and 0 bases, with 8 bases remaining between them. CDR3 coding DNA: TGCGCCAGCAAAGGGGTTAGCACAGATACGCAGTATTTT. It specifies CASKGVSTDTQYF.

The CDR3 sequence: CASRHTGGRAGELFF. The CDR3 region has the DNA TGTGCCAGCAGGCATACAGGGGGCAGGGCCGGGGAGCTGTTTTTT. The rearrangement joins TRBV12-3 or TRBV12-4 to TRBJ2-2; 9 bases agree with TRBD1. This CDR3 region has 15 residues. J was trimmed by 6 bases and V by 6 bases; bases with no gene match: 8.

This clonotype appeared many times. The chain's CDR3 is CASSLNRGYGYTF. DNA of the CDR3: TGTGCCAGCAGCTTGAACAGGGGTTATGGCTACACCTTC. V gene TRBV5-6 combines with J gene TRBJ1-2, with TRBD1 matching over 7 bases. V lost 1 base, J lost 5 bases, and 2 bases stayed unmatched. This CDR3 spans 13 amino acids. Germline values: CDR1 SGHDT, CDR2 YYEEEE. The entire variable domain, with the rest obtained from reference TRBV5-6 and TRBJ1-2, is as follows: DAGVTQSPTHLIKTRGQQVTLRCSPKSGHDTVSWYQQALGQGPQFIFQYYEEEERQRGNFPDRFSGHQFPNYSSELNVNALLLGDSALYLCASSLNRGYGYTFGSGTRLTVV.

V gene TRBV5-1 combines with J gene TRBJ2-1; 9 bases agree with TRBD1. The germline CDR1 and CDR2 sequences are SGHRS and YFSETQ. CDR3 length: 16 residues. The junction had 12 bases not matched to a gene; V was cut back by 2 bases and J by 9 bases. The CDR3 protein is CASSLIPGTGTTEQFF. The CDR3 coding sequence is TGCGCCAGCAGCTTAATTCCGGGGACAGGGACTACTGAGCAGTTCTTC.

In its sample, this clonotype was seen a few times. The chain couples TRBV3-1 to TRBJ2-7; D perhaps matches TRBD1 (5 bases). CDR3 length: 14 residues. Looked up from germline, CDR1 is LGHDT and CDR2 is YNNKEL (reference sequence). V shed 1 base and J shed 6 bases, with 13 bases lying between them. The CDR3 reads CASSQVNGASEQYV. The CDR3, as DNA: TGTGCCAGCAGCCAAGTAAATGGGGCGTCCGAGCAGTACGTC.

This clonotype has just a few counts. The chain recombines TRBV7-3 with TRBJ2-2; 8 nucleotides line up with TRBD2. Germline V gives CDR1 SGHTA, CDR2 FQGTGA. The CDR3 contains 15 residues. Trimming cost V 5 bases and J 4 bases; bases outside gene matches: 6. The DNA for the CDR3 is TGTGCCAGCAGCCCTGTAGCGGGGAGCACCGGGGAGCTGTTTTTT. This codes for CASSPVAGSTGELFF.

This clonotype has a handful of counts. The V and J genes are TRBV12-3 or TRBV12-4 and TRBJ1-3; tentatively, D is TRBD1 (5 bases). Trimming took 3 bases from V and 4 from J, leaving 7 bases between them. The CDR3 length is 13 residues. CDR3: CASSFRQGNTIYF. The DNA for the CDR3 is TGTGCCAGCAGTTTCAGACAGGGAAACACCATATATTTT.

This clonotype was detected a few times. The gene calls are TRBV7-6 and TRBJ1-3; tentatively, D is TRBD1 (5 bases). This CDR3 is 15 amino acids long. CDR1 and CDR2 from the germline V gene are SGHVS and FNYEAQ. Trimming cost V 5 bases and J 2 bases, with 13 bases left between them. The CDR3 nucleotides read TGTGCCAGCAGCCCCGGGGGGGGACCTGGAAACACCATATATTTT. It specifies CASSPGGGPGNTIYF.

This clonotype came up many times. CDR3 region: CASSLVGAQPQHF. DNA of the CDR3: TGTGCCAGCAGTTTAGTAGGGGCGCAGCCCCAGCATTTT. This rearrangement joins TRBV12-3 or TRBV12-4 to TRBJ1-5; a weak D match, TRBD1 (5 bases). CDR3 size: 13 residues. Trimming left V 1 base short and J 7 bases short, with 8 bases between.

J is TRBJ1-1 and V is TRBV5-1; unclear D gene. CDR3 size: 13 residues. Deletions cut 0 bases from V and 6 bases from J, with 9 bases between. Germline-derived CDR1 and CDR2 are SGHRS and YFSETQ. The CDR3: CASSLVVTAEAFF. In nucleotides, the CDR3 is TGCGCCAGCAGCTTGGTAGTCACCGCTGAAGCTTTCTTT.

This clonotype was counted only a few times. V usage is TRBV27 and J usage is TRBJ2-7; D could derive from TRBD1 or TRBD2 (5 bases each). CDR1 is MNHEY and CDR2 is SMNVEV in the germline V gene (reference sequence). The CDR3 spans 13 residues. V was shortened by 2 bases and J by 6 bases, with 11 bases between the two germline ends. CDR3 in amino acids: CASSLQGGGEQYV. The CDR3, as DNA: TGTGCCAGCAGTTTACAGGGTGGAGGCGAGCAGTACGTC.

The V gene is TRBV6-1, the J gene TRBJ2-7; D call uncertain. Germline V CDR1 and CDR2: MNHNS, SASEGT. V was trimmed by 4 bases and J by 0 bases, leaving 13 bases between them. The CDR3 is 15 amino acids. The CDR3 loop reads CASSGQIRSSYEQYF. The CDR3 coding sequence is TGTGCCAGCAGTGGGCAGATCAGGAGCTCCTACGAGCAGTACTTC.

In this sample, this clonotype turned up a few times. The chain uses TRBV12-3 or TRBV12-4 and TRBJ2-1; 10 bases agree with TRBD2. The CDR3 sequence is 15 residues long. V shed 2 bases, J shed 4 bases, and the junction held 2 bases outside the gene matches. As DNA, the CDR3 is TGTGCCAGCAGTTTACGAGCGGGGGGGTACAATGAGCAGTTCTTC. As protein: CASSLRAGGYNEQFF.

The chain joins TRBV5-6 to TRBJ2-7, with 9 bases that match TRBD1. The V gene end was trimmed by 4 bases and the J gene end by 3 bases; junction bases not matched to a gene: 5. Germline lookup yields CDR1 SGHDT and CDR2 YYEEEE. The CDR3 loop spans 14 amino acids. CDR3 in amino acids: CASSTPGQGYEQYV. The CDR3 DNA sequence: TGTGCCAGCAGCACCCCGGGACAGGGCTACGAGCAGTACGTC.

The chain joins TRBV6-6 to TRBJ1-5; D may be TRBD1 (5 bases). V was cut by 2 bases and J by 2 bases, with 13 bases left in between. The germline V gene has CDR1 MNHNY and CDR2 SVGAGI (reference sequence). The CDR3 runs to 16 residues. The CDR3 protein is CASSYMRGMGNQPQHF. The CDR3 region has the DNA TGTGCCAGCAGTTACATGAGGGGAATGGGCAATCAGCCCCAGCATTTT.

This chain connects TRBV6-2 or TRBV6-3 to TRBJ2-7, with D unresolved. CDR1 is MNHEY, CDR2 SVGEGT, per germline. Trimming removed 3 bases from V and 2 bases from J, with 8 bases in between. This CDR3 region has 13 residues. In DNA form, the CDR3 reads TGTGCCAGCAGTTATACGGCAGCCTACGAGCAGTACGTC. This codes for CASSYTAAYEQYV.

The sample holds a few counts of this clonotype. The chain joins TRBV29-1 to TRBJ2-3; possible D gene TRBD2, 5 bases. The germline V and J ends were trimmed by 7 bases and 9 bases, with 14 bases remaining between them. The CDR3 spans 11 residues. The germline CDR1 and CDR2 sequences are SQVTM and ANQGSEA. The CDR3 here is CSAVASRTQYF. In DNA form, the CDR3 reads TGCAGCGCAGTAGCGTCGCGGACGCAGTATTTT.

V gene TRBV5-1 combines with J gene TRBJ2-1, with D perhaps TRBD1 (6 bases). The CDR3 spans 12 residues. The germline V gene encodes CDR1 SGHRS and CDR2 YFSETQ. Trimming took 6 bases from V and 16 from J, leaving 20 bases between them. The CDR3, as DNA: TGCGCCAGCAACGCCGACAGGAGCCCTCCCTTCTTC. Amino acids: CASNADRSPPFF.

This clonotype was seen only a few times. The genes are TRBV5-1 and TRBJ1-2; no firm D call. The germline gives CDR1 SGHRS, CDR2 YFSETQ. V dropped 5 bases and J dropped 8 bases, with 13 bases sitting between them. The CDR3 spans 12 residues. The CDR3 nucleotides read TGCGCCAGCAGGGATAACGGACGCGGCTACACCTTC. This gives the protein CASRDNGRGYTF.

The V and J genes are TRBV5-1 and TRBJ1-1; D might be TRBD1 (5 bases). This CDR3 comprises 17 residues. V gave up 3 bases and J gave up 4 bases, with 22 bases separating them. CDR1 and CDR2 (germline): SGHRS, YFSETQ. The chain's CDR3 is CASSSSGVRAGGTEAFF. The CDR3 DNA reads TGCGCCAGCAGCTCCTCCGGGGTCAGGGCGGGGGGCACTGAAGCTTTCTTT. The whole variable domain, remainder taken from reference TRBV5-1 and TRBJ1-1, is KAGVTQTPRYLIKTRGQQVTLSCSPISGHRSVSWYQQTPGQGLQFLFEYFSETQRNKGNFPGRFSGRQFSNSRSEMNVSTLELGDSALYLCASSSSGVRAGGTEAFFGQGTRLTVV.